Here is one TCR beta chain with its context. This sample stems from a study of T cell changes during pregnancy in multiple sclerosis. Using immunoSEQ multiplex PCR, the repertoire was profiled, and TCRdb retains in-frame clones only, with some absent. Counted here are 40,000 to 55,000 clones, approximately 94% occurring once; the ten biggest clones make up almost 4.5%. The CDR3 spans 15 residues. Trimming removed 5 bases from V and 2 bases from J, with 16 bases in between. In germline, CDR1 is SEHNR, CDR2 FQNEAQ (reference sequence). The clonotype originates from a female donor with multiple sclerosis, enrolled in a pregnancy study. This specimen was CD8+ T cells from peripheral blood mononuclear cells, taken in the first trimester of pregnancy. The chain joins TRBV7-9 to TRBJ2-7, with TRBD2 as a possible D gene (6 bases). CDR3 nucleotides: TGTGCCAGCAGCCTTGGGCGGGACCTCGCCTACGAGCAGTACTTC. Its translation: CASSLGRDLAYEQYF.